Sequencing of this T cell receptor (beta chain) was carried out in a study of CD8 T cells in Susac syndrome. About the research overall: When blood was drawn, the patients with Susac syndrome were therapy-naive, on corticosteroids, or on intravenous immunoglobulin alone.

In blood CD8+ and CD4+ T cells, TCR beta underwent sequencing. Random hexamers were used to reverse transcribe an amount of roughly 0.45 to 1 ug RNA. An immunoSEQ multiplex PCR amplified TCR beta CDR3 over 54 Vbeta and 13 Jbeta. MiXCR, run by TCRdb on the immunoSEQ multiplex PCR reads, gives a single entry per CDR3 protein. This repertoire shows 70,000 to 100,000 distinct CDR3 sequences, roughly 96% found once; its top ten account for around 0.41%. This CDR3 has 14 amino acids. Germline assignment: CDR1 SGDLS and CDR2 YYNGEE. V lost 3 bases and J lost 7; bases outside the gene matches: 10. The sequenced material came from CD8+ T cells from PBMCs. This chain joins TRBV9 and TRBJ2-7; 7 bases line up with TRBD2. This receptor was obtained from a human donor with Susac syndrome. DNA of the CDR3: TGTGCCAGCAGCGGGGGCGGGAGTAAGGAAGAGCAGTACTTC. Protein sequence: CASSGGGSKEEQYF.